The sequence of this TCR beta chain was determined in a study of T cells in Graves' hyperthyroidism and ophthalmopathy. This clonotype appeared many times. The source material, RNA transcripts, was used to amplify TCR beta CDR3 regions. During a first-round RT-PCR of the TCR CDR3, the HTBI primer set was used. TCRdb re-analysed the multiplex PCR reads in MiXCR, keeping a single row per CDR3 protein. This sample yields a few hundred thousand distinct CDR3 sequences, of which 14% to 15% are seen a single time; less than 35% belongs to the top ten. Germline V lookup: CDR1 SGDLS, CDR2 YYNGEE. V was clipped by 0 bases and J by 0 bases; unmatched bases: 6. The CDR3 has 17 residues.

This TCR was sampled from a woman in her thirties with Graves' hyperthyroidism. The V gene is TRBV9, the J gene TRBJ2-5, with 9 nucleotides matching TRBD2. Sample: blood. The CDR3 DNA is TGTGCCAGCAGCGTAGGGTGGGCTAGCGGGAACCAAGAGACCCAGTACTTC. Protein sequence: CASSVGWASGNQETQYF.